The present T cell receptor (beta chain) was sequenced within a study of blood T cell repertoires in COVID-19. V dropped 6 bases and J dropped 9 bases, with 15 bases sitting between them. This CDR3 region has 14 residues. Germline CDR1 is PRHDT and CDR2 is FYEKMQ (reference sequence). Produced via immunoSEQ multiplex PCR; TCRdb's table is partial and in-frame only. The sample contains about 73,000 clones, about 79% of which appear only once. The TCR sequence derives from a woman aged 55-70 years with acute or convalescent COVID-19. The V and J genes are TRBV13 and TRBJ1-6, with D tentatively TRBD1 (5 bases). Sequenced: peripheral blood. In nucleotides, the CDR3 is TGTGCCAGCAGTGTCAGGGCAGCGGGTTCACCCCTCCACTTT. As protein: CASSVRAAGSPLHF. The full variable domain, in which reference TRBV13 and TRBJ1-6 provide the parts outside the CDR3, is AAGVIQSPRHLIKEKRETATLKCYPIPRHDTVYWYQQGPGQDPQFLISFYEKMQSDKGSIPDRFSAQQFSDYHSELNMSSLELGDSALYFCASSVRAAGSPLHFGNGTRLTVT.